This T cell receptor beta chain is from a study of regulatory T cells in long-lasting Graves disease (dated by TCRdb to the early 2020s). Regarding the research as a whole: Persistent Graves' disease meant more than 5 years of antithyroid drug treatment with TSH receptor autoantibodies that stayed positive. Patients with persistent Graves' disease were compared with patients with newly diagnosed Graves' disease using TCR sequencing and RNA sequencing of peripheral blood. The study was conducted in China and was registered as a clinical trial. Persistent Graves' disease patients in the clinical cohort had taken antithyroid drugs for approximately 9.5 years on average. A total of approximately 35 samples underwent TCR sequencing: about 13 from persistent and roughly 20 from newly diagnosed Graves' disease patients.

Libraries were built with multiplex PCR. Sequenced on an Illumina HiSeq 4000. CDR3 regions were amplified by Arm-PCR with iRepertoire HTBI primers to construct TCR beta libraries. Gel purification was performed on PCR products prior to sequencing. On the authors' methods: Across samples, 62 TRBV and 15 or so TRBJ segments were identified and used for gene usage analysis of CDR3 amino acid clonotypes. COPE and FqMerger were used to merge the filtered high-quality paired reads into contigs. BLAST was used to align contigs to the IMGT TRBV, TRBD and TRBJ reference genes, and CDR3 was defined following IMGT. Any clonotype with a frequency above 0.1% was counted as a highly expanded clone. Shannon entropy was used to measure repertoire diversity, and the Gini coefficient was used to measure V-J evenness. Public clonotypes were defined as clonotypes shared by more than one individual. The raw public data were reprocessed by TCRdb itself: fastp quality trimming at Q25, MiXCR clonotype calling, in-frame beta chains only. Rows with one shared CDR3 protein collapse into an entry with the most common genes and DNA. TCRdb, rather than the study authors, made the V and J calls. The sample table lists about 460,000 distinct CDR3 sequences, roughly 22% of them with a count of one. The ten largest account for around 14% of the sample.

The germline V gene encodes CDR1 KGHDR and CDR2 SFDVKD. The CDR3 spans 14 residues, from the cysteine through the phenylalanine. This entry keeps only the CDR3 DNA: 42 bases, framed from base 1. V and J lose 5 bases and 5 bases, and a span of 14 bases separates them. Broader findings and caveats from the paper: More public clonotypes were shared among persistent patients (roughly 2,700) than among newly diagnosed patients (more than 950). As a limitation, the authors acknowledged that the small sample size may reduce accuracy. Because the primary lesion, thyroid tissue, could not be accessed, the study looked at peripheral blood alone. Preferential use of TRBV28, TRBJ1-2 and TRBJ2-5 was observed in persistent disease, whereas TRBV20-1 and TRBJ2-1 were favored in newly diagnosed disease. Persistent Graves' disease patients showed lower TCR Shannon entropy and fewer highly expanded clones than newly diagnosed patients, suggesting clonal expansion. Sequencing and analysis were restricted to the TCR beta chain.

Turning to this clonotype: Its cognate antigen has yet to be identified. Nothing much larger sits one base from this clone, and base qualities are not available.

Read against the paper, the sample's time point label means: persistent/refractory GD, antithyroid drugs over 5 years with positive TRAb. RNA was extracted from PBMCs in TRIzol for both TCR sequencing and RNA sequencing. The diagnosis of Graves' disease was made according to American Thyroid Association guidelines. The patients came from an endocrinology department in Xi'an, China. Each patient gave approximately 10 milliliters of peripheral blood, collected in an EDTA anticoagulant tube. Ficoll Paque Plus density gradient separation was used to isolate PBMCs, and no further T cell sorting was done. An Agilent 2100 Bioanalyzer and agarose gel were used to assess RNA quality, and a NanoDrop 2000 was used to measure RNA concentration.

The sequencing used peripheral blood mononuclear cells (PBMCs), collected when the disease was refractory, from a patient treated with antithyroid drugs. The sequence links TRBV24-1 to TRBJ2-5; TRBD2 might be the D gene, on 6 matching bases. This TCR was sampled from a female donor with Graves disease. The CDR3 protein sequence reads: CATSAWGSGETQYF. The base sequence is TGTGCCACCAGTGCCTGGGGGAGCGGGGAGACCCAGTACTTC.